This TCR beta chain was retrieved from a study of T cell repertoires in cytomegalovirus infection. Study background: CMV epitopes in the study were HLA-C-restricted (recently identified) and HLA-B-restricted (well studied). Public TCR beta signatures marked donors with CMV infection and the matching HLA. General observations from the study: Totalled public TCR beta family frequency picked out people who carried CMV plus the relevant HLA. HLA-C-restricted CMV clonotypes gave the most frequent clonotype in two of eight donors.

MiXCR was run by TCRdb on the reads, yielding one entry per CDR3 protein. The data hold 650,000 to 900,000 distinct CDR3 sequences, with 25% to 30% observed a single time. A word on this clonotype: The antigen remains unidentified.

The CDR3 length is 15 residues. The germline gives CDR1 SGHTA, CDR2 FQGTGA. V dropped 5 bases and J dropped 4; count of bases not matched to a gene: 6. The receptor was isolated from a human donor in good health (CMV status not recorded). Some clones in this sample may be carry-over from other donors' samples. The sample was cultured CD8+ T cells from PBMCs, taken from culture after CMV antigen stimulation. The chain links TRBV7-3 to TRBJ2-3; 10 bases align to TRBD2. The CDR3 DNA follows: TGTGCCAGCAGCAGAAGCGGGGGGGCCTCAGATACGCAGTATTTT. Protein sequence: CASSRSGGASDTQYF.